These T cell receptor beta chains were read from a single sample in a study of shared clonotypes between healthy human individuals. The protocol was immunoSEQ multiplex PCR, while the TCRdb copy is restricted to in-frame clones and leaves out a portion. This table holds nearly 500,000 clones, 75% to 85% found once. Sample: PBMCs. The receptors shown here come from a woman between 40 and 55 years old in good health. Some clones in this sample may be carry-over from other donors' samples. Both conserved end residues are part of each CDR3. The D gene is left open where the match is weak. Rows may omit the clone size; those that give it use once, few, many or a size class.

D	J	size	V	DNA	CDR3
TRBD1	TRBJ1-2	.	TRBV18	TGTGCCAGCTCACCCGACAGGGGGCGCCGGGTCTATGGCTACACCTTC	CASSPDRGRRVYGYTF
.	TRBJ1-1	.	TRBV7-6	TGTGCCAGCAGCTTAGATCCCCAGGGAGTAACTGAAGCTTTCTTT	CASSLDPQGVTEAFF
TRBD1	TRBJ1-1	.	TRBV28	TGTGCCAGCAGCGGACCGGGACAGGGAAACACTGAAGCTTTCTTT	CASSGPGQGNTEAFF
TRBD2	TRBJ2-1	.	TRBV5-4	TGTGCCAGCAGCAGCCTAGCGGGGACCAATGAGCAGTTCTTC	CASSSLAGTNEQFF
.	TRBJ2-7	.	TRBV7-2	TGTGCCAGCAGCTTATCGCGCGTGGTTTACTTC	CASSLSRVVYF
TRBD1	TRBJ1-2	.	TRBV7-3	TGTGCCAGCAGCTTAAGCCGGACAGGAACCTATGGCTACACCTTC	CASSLSRTGTYGYTF
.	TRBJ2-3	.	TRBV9	TGTGCCAGCAGCGTGACGGGAGATACGCAGTATTTT	CASSVTGDTQYF
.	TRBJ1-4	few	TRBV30	TGTGCCTGGAGTGCCTTCCTCAGGGATGAAAAACTGTTTTTT	CAWSAFLRDEKLFF
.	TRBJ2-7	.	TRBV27	TGTGCCAGCAGTTTACGGGGACCGACCTACGAGCAGTACTTC	CASSLRGPTYEQYF
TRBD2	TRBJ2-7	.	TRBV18	TGTGCCAGCTCACCGTGGGCTAGCGGTGATTACGAGCAGTACTTC	CASSPWASGDYEQYF
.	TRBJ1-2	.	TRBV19	TGTGCCAGTAGTAACGGGGCCCGTGGCTACACCTTC	CASSNGARGYTF
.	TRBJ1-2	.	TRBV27	TGTGCCAGCAGTCCGAAGGCTGGGAACTATGGCTACACCTTC	CASSPKAGNYGYTF
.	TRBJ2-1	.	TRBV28	TGTGCCAGCAGTTTCGACCTTTCCCCCAGCAATGAGCAGTTCTTC	CASSFDLSPSNEQFF
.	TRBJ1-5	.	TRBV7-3	TGTGCCAGCAGCTGCGGGCGGATCGGGCCCCTTTATAGCAATCAGCCCCAGCATTTT	CASSCGRIGPLYSNQPQHF
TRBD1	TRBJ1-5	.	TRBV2	TGTGCCAGCAGGAGGACAGGCGACTATTATAGCAATCAGCCCCAGCATTTT	CASRRTGDYYSNQPQHF
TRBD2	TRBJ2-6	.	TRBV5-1	TGCGCCAGCAGCTTGGGCACTAGCGGGAGACGCTCTGGGGCCAACGTCCTGACTTTC	CASSLGTSGRRSGANVLTF
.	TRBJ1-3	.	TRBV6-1	TGTGCCAGCAGTGAAGCGGGGAACACCATATATTTT	CASSEAGNTIYF
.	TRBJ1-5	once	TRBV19	TGTGCCAGTAGTATGAACAGGGAAGTTGGTCAGCCCCAGCATTTT	CASSMNREVGQPQHF
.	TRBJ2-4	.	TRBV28	TGTGCCAGCAGTTTCGCGGCGACAGAAAACATTCAGTACTTC	CASSFAATENIQYF
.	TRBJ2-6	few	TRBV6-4	TGTGCCAGCAGCGCCGACTCTGGGGCCAACGTCCTGACTTTC	CASSADSGANVLTF
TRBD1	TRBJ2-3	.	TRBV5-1	TGCGCCAGCAGCATCCTACAGGGGGTCAGCACAGATACGCAGTATTTT	CASSILQGVSTDTQYF
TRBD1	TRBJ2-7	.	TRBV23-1	TGCGCCAGCACCCGGACAGGGTGGTGGGACTACGAGCAGTACTTC	CASTRTGWWDYEQYF
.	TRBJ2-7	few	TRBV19	TGTGCCAGTAGTATGTGGGGGGACCGGAGCTCCTACGAGCAGTACTTC	CASSMWGDRSSYEQYF
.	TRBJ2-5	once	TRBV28	TGTGCCAGCAGTTCAGTATTTATCCCTAAGGAGGGCATCCAAGAGACCCAGTACTTC	CASSSVFIPKEGIQETQYF
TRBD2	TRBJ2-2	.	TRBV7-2	TGTGCCAGCAGCTCCTGGACTAGGAACACCGGGGAGCTGTTTTTT	CASSSWTRNTGELFF
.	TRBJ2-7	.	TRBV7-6	TGTGCCAGCAGCCCAACTCAGAGCGGACTATCCACCTACGAGCAGTACTTC	CASSPTQSGLSTYEQYF
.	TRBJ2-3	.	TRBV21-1	TGTGCCAGCAGCAAACCGCCTAGCCCTCGAAAAGGTACGCAGTATTTT	CASSKPPSPRKGTQYF
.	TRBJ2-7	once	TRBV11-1	TGTGCCAGCAGCTTCGCGTGGGGGTCGGGCGAGCAGTACTTC	CASSFAWGSGEQYF
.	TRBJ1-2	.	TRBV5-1	TGCGCCAGCAGCCTGGAAGCGTCGTCGGGTGGCTACACCTTC	CASSLEASSGGYTF
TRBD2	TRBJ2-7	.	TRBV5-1	TGCGCCAGCAGCTTGGAGTTCACTAGCGGGAGTGTTTACGAGCAGTACTTC	CASSLEFTSGSVYEQYF
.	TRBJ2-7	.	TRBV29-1	TGCAGCGTTGAAGAGGGAGCTAGCGCCTACGAGCAGTACTTC	CSVEEGASAYEQYF
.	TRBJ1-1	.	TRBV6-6	TGTGCCAGCAGAGCAGGGAACACTGAAGCTTTCTTT	CASRAGNTEAFF
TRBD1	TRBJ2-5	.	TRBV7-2	TGTGCCAGCAGCCAAGGGACAGGGCATCAAGAGACCCAGTACTTC	CASSQGTGHQETQYF
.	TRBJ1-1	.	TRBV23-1	TGCGCCAGCAGTCAATCCGGGCCAGGGGTACTGAACACTGAAGCTTTCTTT	CASSQSGPGVLNTEAFF
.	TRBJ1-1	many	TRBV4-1	TGCGCCAGCAGCCAAGATGGGAGGGAGAACACTGAAGCTTTCTTT	CASSQDGRENTEAFF
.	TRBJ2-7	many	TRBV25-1	TGTGCCAGCAGTGACATGGGGCAGGCCCCTTACGAGCAGTACTTC	CASSDMGQAPYEQYF
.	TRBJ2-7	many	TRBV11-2	TGTGCCAGCAGTCACGGACTACGTGGTGAGGAGCAGTACTTC	CASSHGLRGEEQYF
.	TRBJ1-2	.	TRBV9	TGTGCCAGCAGCCTAAATCGGGGAACCTCTGGCCAGGGCTATGGCTACACCTTC	CASSLNRGTSGQGYGYTF
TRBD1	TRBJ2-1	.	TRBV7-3	TGTGCCAGCAGCTTTTCAGGGGGCCACTACAATGAGCAGTTCTTC	CASSFSGGHYNEQFF